This T cell receptor beta chain originates from a study of blood T cell repertoires in COVID-19. Overall study: Sources were T cells, B-cell-depleted T cells, or PBMCs; the material itself was cDNA or gDNA.

CDR1 and CDR2 from the germline V gene are SGHNT and YENEEA. V lost 2 bases to trimming and J lost 6 bases, with 6 bases between them. The CDR3 runs 12 residues. Using immunoSEQ multiplex PCR, the repertoire was profiled, and TCRdb retains in-frame clones only, with some absent. The sample lists 130,000 to 150,000 clones; around 90% were seen once. The clonotype was recovered from a woman between 40 and 50 years old who had been exposed to COVID-19. The sample consisted of PBMCs or T cells enriched from blood (not recorded which). The V gene is TRBV11-3, the J gene TRBJ2-3; D not resolved. The CDR3 reads CASSLPEDTQYF. As DNA, the CDR3 is TGTGCCAGCAGCTTACCCGAGGATACGCAGTATTTT.